This T cell receptor (beta chain) was sequenced for a study of human T cells and chemical hapten exposure. Whole-study context: The sensitizing agent was 2% DPC, placed on roughly 2 cm by roughly 2 cm of upper inner arm skin.

From the RACE reads, TCRdb called clonotypes with MiXCR, one entry per CDR3 protein. The table lists approximately 52,000 distinct CDR3 sequences, approximately 9.7% of them singletons. Overall study findings and caveats: Relative to control repertoires, expanded TCRs gave rise to significantly more large CDR3 similarity clusters. Sensitization with DPC brought no change to TCRs above 1 in 1000 in frequency.

This clonotype has at least ten counts. Its target is not known. Regarding time point: pre-sensitization, week 0. Documented treatment: therapeutic diphenylcyclopropenone sensitization with weekly scalp DPC. Whole blood, unfractionated, served as the material for total RNA extraction. Between the trimmed V and J ends, which lost 4 bases and 5 bases, there was a span of 13 bases. Germline CDR1 and CDR2: SGDLS and YYNGEE. This CDR3 has 13 residues. The chain combines TRBV9 with TRBJ2-7; D unresolved. The sample here was whole blood, taken in connection with sensitization to the hapten diphenylcyclopropenone (DPC). This TCR came from a woman in her thirties with alopecia areata. Some clones in this sample may be carry-over from other donors' samples. The CDR3 DNA sequence: TGTGCCAGCAGCTCCAGTGGAGTCAACGAGCAGTACTTC. Encoded protein: CASSSSGVNEQYF.